The entry that follows covers one T cell receptor (beta chain) sequence. This sample was taken from a study of blood T cell repertoires in COVID-19. About the study: The United States, Italy and Spain supplied acute and convalescent COVID-19 samples. T cells, B-cell-depleted T cells, or PBMCs provided the cDNA or gDNA that served as material.

CDR3 size: 16 residues. Germline-derived CDR1 and CDR2 are LNHDA and SQIVND (reference sequence). V was trimmed by 3 bases and J by 0 bases, leaving 14 bases between them. Authors' processing steps: Estimated nucleated cell counts came from reference gene primer amplification. The data were produced by immunoSEQ multiplex PCR, yet TCRdb's version contains in-frame clones alone and is incomplete. The DNA gave D and trimming, while V, J and clone size come from that table. The sample shows about 130,000 clones, more than 75% of them seen only once. This receptor was taken from a man in his 60s who had recovered from COVID-19. The chain carries TRBV19 and TRBJ1-1; D may be TRBD1 (5 bases). The source material was peripheral blood. CDR3 bases: TGTGCCAGTAGTATTATGCAGACAGACCTGAACACTGAAGCTTTCTTT. Translated, it gives CASSIMQTDLNTEAFF. Variable domain in full (rest from reference TRBV19 and TRBJ1-1): DGGITQSPKYLFRKEGQNVTLSCEQNLNHDAMYWYRQDPGQGLRLIYYSQIVNDFQKGDIAEGYSVSREKKESFPLTVTSAQKNPTAFYLCASSIMQTDLNTEAFFGQGTRLTVV.